This record concerns one TCR beta chain sequence. This clone's antigen is unknown. It has no much larger one-base neighbor in the sample; base qualities were not kept. For CDR1 and CDR2, the germline V gene lists MNHNS and SASEGT. From the cysteine through the phenylalanine, the CDR3 covers 17 amino acids. The entry retains the CDR3 DNA only, 51 bases that are in frame from base 1. Relative to germline, V is 3 bases shorter and J is 2 bases shorter, with 18 bases between their ends. The data belong to a study of beta chain features in type 1 diabetes (dated by TCRdb to the late 2010s). Context from the whole study: Mean age, gender distribution, total cell number and subset yield were not different between patients and healthy donors. A total of about 110 million sorted cells were examined across all samples, and the number of cells per subset was strongly correlated with RNA yield. The study compared the TCRB repertoires of sorted circulating CD4+ T cell subsets in recently diagnosed type 1 diabetes patients with those in matched healthy donors. Naive and central memory subsets were obtained from all 30 or so donors, but regulatory and stem cell-like memory subsets were isolated from only 8 patients and roughly 8 healthy donors. Overall study outcomes, separate from this receptor: PCR might favor shorter templates, but patient and control samples were amplified and corrected together, so any skew would affect both groups equally. Because small numbers of individuals were included in the HLA sub-analyses, any influence of HLA type on TCRB rearrangement was left unresolved. In all four CD4+ subsets, TCRB CDR3 length was moderately but significantly shorter in type 1 diabetes patients. Because cDNA rather than genomic DNA was sequenced, highly expressing activated cells could have been over-represented, although no difference in activation and CD3 levels was found between groups. Fewer insertions and more nucleotide deletions at VDJ recombination sites were observed in patients with type 1 diabetes, implying thymic rearrangement abnormalities. The naive, central memory and regulatory TCRB repertoires appeared to resemble one another more closely among patients than among healthy donors.

A single peripheral blood draw of around 120 mL on average was collected from each donor into heparinised tubes. A BD FACSAria II was used to sort naive, central memory, regulatory and stem cell-like memory CD4+ T cells with a panel that included CD45RO, CCR7, CD25, CD127, CD95 and CD27. Purity was above 95% for every sorted population. PBMCs were isolated immediately by Lymphoprep density gradient centrifugation and stained directly without culture. So that batch effects would be minimized, each experiment stained and sorted samples in pairs, pairing one healthy donor with one patient. The High Capacity cDNA Reverse Transcription Kit was used to reverse transcribe all of the isolated RNA, meaning that expressed TCRB transcripts were what got sequenced. Deep immunoSEQ sequencing was applied to naive, central memory and regulatory T cell samples, giving an average of approximately 3.8 million total reads per sample. After sorted cells were lysed in RLT buffer, RNA was extracted with DNase-treated RNeasy Micro or Mini kits, with the choice depending on cell number. Each cell subset was processed separately to prevent cross-contamination, with patient and healthy donor samples processed together. Using the immunoSEQ multiplex PCR, TCRB sequences were amplified from cDNA into 87-bp fragments spanning the CDR3 region. Amplicons were sequenced on the Illumina HiSeq platform. The authors' pipeline ran thus. Synthetic template baselines were used to correct PCR bias computationally, reads within Hamming distance 2 were collapsed, and singletons that could not be merged were discarded. Reads were aligned against IMGT so that V, D and J genes, CDR3 length and insertions or deletions at six rearrangement sites could be assigned. Within each subset, clonotype counts were normalized to sorted cell number, and only after that were true diversity and Gini coefficients computed with the tcR R package. The overlap coefficient, calculated on TCRB nucleotide sequences, was used to quantify repertoire sharing. TCRdb provides this immuneACCESS table in a form limited to in-frame rearrangements. Some clones are lacking; in checked studies, under half of them reflect an unresolved V gene, and why the rest are absent is not known. V, J and clone size are those of that table, while D and trimming were read from the DNA. Here the sample has a few hundred thousand clones; about 26% occur a single time. The ten largest clones capture roughly 4% of the sample.

The clonotype originates from a man aged 25 to 40 in good health. Sequenced sample: central memory CD4+ T cells from blood. The rearrangement joined TRBV6-1 to TRBJ2-3; TRBD1 is perhaps the D gene, given 5 matching bases. CDR3 protein: CASSDHGPRVITDTQYF. The nucleotide sequence is TGTGCCAGCAGTGACCACGGTCCCAGGGTAATCACAGATACGCAGTATTTT.